The clone carrying this T cell receptor beta chain was observed a single time. Its specificity is not known. The data belong to a study of long-term antiretroviral therapy in people with HIV. Germline trimming cut 5 bases from V and 7 bases from J; bases unmatched to any gene: 16. Germline V gives CDR1 SEHNR, CDR2 FQNEAQ (reference sequence). The CDR3 contains 17 residues. Treatment of all HIV participants took place in the United States. Samples were assayed with immunoSEQ v3.0 at survey level. TCRdb keeps only in-frame clones here, not all; method: immunoSEQ multiplex PCR. The sample shows about 21,000 clones, roughly 84% of them seen only once. Study conclusions and caveats: Compared with controls, HIV repertoires showed narrower CDR3 length ranges. Post-treatment diversity went higher with ART but stayed below transplant donor controls.

The sequence was collected from a woman between 50 and 59 years old with HIV. The genes are TRBV7-9 and TRBJ1-2; TRBD1 matches 10 bases. Sequenced material: unsorted PBMCs, taken 1.9 years after starting antiretroviral therapy. CDR3 in DNA: TGTGCCAGCAGCCTAATACCGGGACAGGGGACAGCGGTTGGCTACACCTTC. Translated: CASSLIPGQGTAVGYTF.